The 14 T cell receptor beta chains reported below all come from one sample, sequenced in a study of technical replicates of blood from a few donors. Sequenced by immunoSEQ multiplex PCR; TCRdb stores in-frame clones only, minus some. The repertoire has under 15,000 clones, about four fifths of them found once; the top ten carry around 10%. The sequenced sample consisted of PBMCs. These receptors were obtained from a human donor in good health.

The J gene is TRBJ2-7, the V gene TRBV4-2, with TRBD1 identical over 8 bases. There are 14 residues in the CDR3. Germline V gives CDR1 LGHNA, CDR2 YNFKEQ. The J segment lost 5 bases and the V segment lost 1 base, leaving 4 bases of the junction unmatched. The CDR3 sequence is CASSQGRDRHEQYF. The CDR3 nucleotides are TGTGCCAGCAGCCAAGGAAGGGACAGGCACGAGCAGTACTTC.

The gene calls are TRBV2 and TRBJ1-5, with a possible D match to TRBD1 (6 bases). The V gene lost 3 bases and the J gene lost 0 bases, with 12 bases spanning the gap. The CDR3 is 16 amino acids. Germline V gives CDR1 SNHLY, CDR2 FYNNEI. In nucleotides, the CDR3 is TGTGCCAGCAGTGACCTCACAGGGAATAGCAATCAGCCCCAGCATTTT. It translates to CASSDLTGNSNQPQHF.

This clone was detected a few times. The chain carries TRBV5-1 and TRBJ1-1; D uncertain. V lost 0 bases and J 3 bases, leaving 9 bases between the germline ends. Germline-derived CDR1 and CDR2 are SGHRS and YFSETQ. The CDR3 runs 14 residues. CDR3 bases: TGCGCCAGCAGCTTGGCCAACGCGGACACTGAAGCTTTCTTT. As protein: CASSLANADTEAFF.

This chain joins TRBV28 and TRBJ1-2; TRBD1 matches 10 bases. The CDR3 consists of 16 residues. Germline lookup yields CDR1 MDHEN and CDR2 SYDVKM. With 0 bases clipped from V and 7 bases from J, the junction kept 8 bases outside the gene matches. The DNA for the CDR3 is TGTGCCAGCAGTTTATGGACAGGGGGCGATGATGGTGGCTACACCTTC. This gives the protein CASSLWTGGDDGGYTF.

The chain uses TRBV2 and TRBJ1-2, with TRBD1 as a possible D gene (6 bases). The length of the CDR3 is 13 residues. V was shortened by 7 bases and J by 2 bases, with 11 bases between the two germline ends. Germline values: CDR1 SNHLY, CDR2 FYNNEI. The CDR3 spells CASTPGHNYGYTF. In nucleotides, the CDR3 is TGTGCCAGCACCCCGGGACACAACTATGGCTACACCTTC.

The chain employs TRBV5-4 and TRBJ2-1; D unclear. In germline, CDR1 is SGHNT, CDR2 YYREEE (reference sequence). CDR3 length: 15 amino acids. Trimming removed 3 bases from V and 0 bases from J, with 10 bases in between. DNA of the CDR3: TGTGCCAGCAGCTCAGACCCGGGCTCCTACAATGAGCAGTTCTTC. Translation gives CASSSDPGSYNEQFF.

The chain has TRBV7-3 and TRBJ2-1; 10 bases are shared with TRBD2. V was clipped by 5 bases and J by 3 bases; unmatched bases: 4. This CDR3 has 15 residues. Germline V gene lookup returns CDR1 SGHTA and CDR2 FQGTGA. The chain's CDR3 is CASSLSGRGYNEQFF. In nucleotides, the CDR3 is TGTGCCAGCAGCCTCAGCGGGAGGGGCTACAATGAGCAGTTCTTC.

V is TRBV10-1 and J is TRBJ2-1; perhaps TRBD1 as D (6 bases). CDR1 and CDR2 (germline): WNHNN, SYGVQD (reference sequence). The CDR3 has 16 residues. V shed 2 bases and J shed 5 bases, with 16 bases lying between them. CDR3 sequence: CASSERGLGVDNEQFF. CDR3 nucleotides: TGCGCCAGCAGTGAGAGGGGGTTGGGGGTTGACAATGAGCAGTTCTTC.

This chain uses TRBV27 with TRBJ2-7, with D perhaps matching TRBD1 (5 bases). The CDR3 consists of 13 residues. Per germline, CDR1 MNHEY and CDR2 SMNVEV (reference sequence). V was cut by 2 bases and J by 2 bases, with 7 bases left in between. The CDR3 reads CASSLGAPYEQYF. CDR3 nucleotides: TGTGCCAGCAGTTTAGGGGCCCCCTACGAGCAGTACTTC.

The chain uses TRBV9 and TRBJ1-2; 7 bases are a match to TRBD1. CDR1 and CDR2 (germline): SGDLS, YYNGEE. The trim removed 3 bases at V and 2 bases at J, leaving 4 bases unmatched. This CDR3 has 14 residues. Here the CDR3 reads CASSEGTENYGYTF. The CDR3 coding sequence is TGTGCCAGCAGCGAGGGGACAGAAAACTATGGCTACACCTTC.

This chain links TRBV7-3 with TRBJ2-1; D is perhaps TRBD2 (6 bases). The length of the CDR3 is 15 residues. Germline V lookup: CDR1 SGHTA, CDR2 FQGTGA. V dropped 2 bases and J dropped 7 bases, with 15 bases sitting between them. CDR3 DNA: TGTGCCAGCAGCTTAGGTCGGGCTAGCGTGAATGAGCAGTTCTTC. Amino acids: CASSLGRASVNEQFF.

The chain employs TRBV5-1 and TRBJ2-7, with TRBD2 identical over 11 bases. The germline CDR1 and CDR2 sequences are SGHRS and YFSETQ. Germline trimming cut 4 bases from V and 4 bases from J; bases unmatched to any gene: 7. CDR3 size: 15 residues. The CDR3 nucleotides are TGCGCCAGCAGCACCGCTAGCGGGAGGTTGTACGAGCAGTACTTC. It codes for CASSTASGRLYEQYF.

This chain uses TRBV7-6 with TRBJ2-7, with 7 nucleotides matching TRBD1. CDR3 length: 13 amino acids. Germline V gene sequence: CDR1 SGHVS, CDR2 FNYEAQ. Unmatched junction bases numbered 5, after V lost 5 bases and J lost 4 bases. CDR3 nucleotides: TGTGCCAGCAGCCTACAGGGGCCGTACGAGCAGTACTTC. Amino acid sequence: CASSLQGPYEQYF. Supplemented by reference TRBV7-6 and TRBJ2-7, the full variable domain reads GAGVSQSPRYKVTKRGQDVALRCDPISGHVSLYWYRQALGQGPEFLTYFNYEAQQDKSGLPNDRFSAERPEGSISTLTIQRTEQRDSAMYRCASSLQGPYEQYFGPGTRLTVT.

This clone has just a few counts. This chain connects TRBV10-3 to TRBJ1-1; D not resolved. Trimming took off 2 bases at V and 9 bases at J, with 22 bases between the two ends. Looked up from germline, CDR1 is ENHRY and CDR2 is SYGVKD. This CDR3 has 16 residues. The CDR3 loop is CAISEGSRQQAKKAFF. CDR3 bases: TGTGCCATCAGTGAGGGTAGTAGGCAGCAGGCCAAAAAAGCTTTCTTT.